This TCR beta chain was identified in a study of chemoradiotherapy in HPV16-positive cancers. In the study overall: A couple of HPV16-positive patients' cells yielded candidate HPV-specific clones and common motifs. Notes on the study in general: In HPV16-positive patients, HPV-responsive T-cell expansion tracked better recurrence-free survival. Candidate HPV-specific clones and E7-related TCR motifs grew in tumor during treatment.

Sequencing used immunoSEQ multiplex PCR; TCRdb keeps in-frame clones, though not all of them. The sample lists tens of thousands of clones, around nine tenths occurring once. The CDR3 runs to 14 residues. Germline V gene sequence: CDR1 MNHEY, CDR2 SMNVEV (reference sequence). J lost 6 bases, V lost 8 bases, and 13 bases had no gene match. About this clone itself: Its antigen is currently unknown.

The clonotype originates from a human donor with HPV-associated anogenital cancer. Sequences were derived from blood, sampled from a patient who underwent chemoradiotherapy. The rearrangement joins TRBV27 to TRBJ2-7, with TRBD1 identical over 7 bases. The CDR3 DNA sequence: TGTGCCAGCGGTACCGGCCGGACAGGCCTCGAGCAGTACTTC. Residues: CASGTGRTGLEQYF.